A single sample gave rise to the 19 T cell receptor beta chains below, sequenced in a study of CD8 T cells in Susac syndrome. After extraction with the RNeasy kit, about 0.5 to 1 ug of the RNA was reverse transcribed using random hexamers. TCRdb reprocessed the immunoSEQ multiplex PCR reads via MiXCR and lists one record per CDR3 protein. The repertoire holds 250,000 to 350,000 distinct CDR3 sequences, with around 90% as singletons. The sample comprised CD4+ T cells from PBMCs. All receptors come from a human donor with multiple sclerosis.

In this sample, this clonotype turned up once. The rearrangement links TRBV2 to TRBJ2-2; TRBD1 matches at 9 bases. Germline values: CDR1 SNHLY, CDR2 FYNNEI. The CDR3 contains 18 residues. Trimming took 6 bases from V and 5 from J; bases not matched to a gene: 16. CDR3 in DNA: TGTGCCAGCAGGGAGACAGGGGGGCAAGTCAGGAGGACCGGGGAGCTGTTTTTT. Amino acid sequence: CASRETGGQVRRTGELFF.

V is TRBV7-9 and J is TRBJ2-1; TRBD2 matches at 7 bases. The germline gives CDR1 SEHNR, CDR2 FQNEAQ (reference sequence). The CDR3 length is 19 residues. After removal of 5 bases from V and 0 bases from J, the junction contained 16 bases not matched to a gene. The CDR3 DNA reads TGTGCCAGCAGCCCATTACCCATGTCGCGGGGGAGCTCCTACAATGAGCAGTTCTTC. Its protein is CASSPLPMSRGSSYNEQFF.

In its sample, this clonotype was seen once. The chain carries TRBV12-3 or TRBV12-4 and TRBJ1-6; D gene uncertain. The ends were cut back, 1 base at V and 7 bases at J, with 8 bases in the middle. The CDR3 covers 14 residues. DNA for the CDR3: TGTGCCAGCAGTTTAGGTCCGAGAAATTCACCCCTCCACTTT. Translation: CASSLGPRNSPLHF.

This clonotype has only a few counts. The CDR3 DNA sequence: TGTGCCAGCAGCTTAGACGGGTCAGGCGAGCAGTACTTC. Translated, it gives CASSLDGSGEQYF. V and J are TRBV7-9 and TRBJ2-7, with D uncertain. The CDR3 is made up of 13 amino acids. Germline V gene sequence: CDR1 SEHNR, CDR2 FQNEAQ (reference sequence). Trimming left V 1 base short and J 6 bases short, with 10 bases between.

This chain links TRBV5-4 with TRBJ2-2; weak D call: TRBD1 (5 bases). Trimming took off 3 bases at V and 4 bases at J, with 16 bases between the two ends. CDR1 and CDR2 from the germline V gene are SGHNT and YYREEE (reference sequence). CDR3 length: 16 residues. CDR3 bases: TGTGCCAGCAGCTACGAAACAGGTTCGGGCACCGGGGAGCTGTTTTTT. This gives the protein CASSYETGSGTGELFF.

This rearrangement joins TRBV4-3 to TRBJ2-7, with TRBD2 matching over 8 bases. The trim removed 4 bases at V and 5 bases at J, leaving 7 bases unmatched. This CDR3 is 14 amino acids long. Germline CDR1 and CDR2: LGHNA and YSLEER. This CDR3 reads CASSRATSAHEQYF. CDR3 nucleotide sequence: TGCGCCAGCAGCCGTGCGACTAGCGCCCACGAGCAGTACTTC.

The CDR3 DNA reads as TGCAGCGTTGGTTCGGGTAATCAGCCCCAGCATTTT. Translating gives CSVGSGNQPQHF. The J gene is TRBJ1-5, the V gene TRBV29-1; no reliable D call. With 4 bases removed from V and 4 bases from J, the gap between germline ends came to 8 bases. Germline CDR1 is SQVTM and CDR2 is ANQGSEA. The CDR3 loop spans 12 amino acids. The complete variable domain, with remaining parts taken from reference TRBV29-1 and TRBJ1-5, reads SAVISQKPSRDICQRGTSLTIQCQVDSQVTMMFWYRQQPGQSLTLIATANQGSEATYESGFVIDKFPISRPNLTFSTLTVSNMSPEDSSIYLCSVGSGNQPQHFGDGTRLSIL.

This clonotype is a singleton in its sample. V gene TRBV20-1 combines with J gene TRBJ2-4; TRBD2 matches 7 bases. Germline V gene sequence: CDR1 DFQATT, CDR2 SNEGSKA (reference sequence). The CDR3 contains 13 residues. Trimming removed 6 bases from V and 6 bases from J; junction bases left unmatched: 8. The CDR3 DNA sequence: TGCAGTGCGGGGAGGGACGGTAGAAACATTCAGTACTTC. Amino acids: CSAGRDGRNIQYF.

V and J are TRBV9 and TRBJ1-1; D is unclear. Germline CDR1 and CDR2: SGDLS and YYNGEE. The CDR3 is 14 residues long. The V end lost 3 bases, the J end lost 1 base, and 10 bases lay between the germline ends. CDR3 nucleotides: TGTGCCAGCAGCGCGGACGGACGGAACACTGAAGCTTTCTTT. Residues: CASSADGRNTEAFF.

This clonotype was detected only once. The chain couples TRBV20-1 to TRBJ2-1; D may be TRBD1 or TRBD2 (5 bases each). The CDR3 consists of 16 residues. Trimming removed 6 bases from V and 9 bases from J, with 27 bases in between. Per germline, CDR1 DFQATT and CDR2 SNEGSKA (reference sequence). Written as DNA, the CDR3 is TGCAGTGCCACCATGTTTGGGGGAGAAAGTCGGGGTGAGCAGTTCTTC. Its translation: CSATMFGGESRGEQFF.

This clonotype was counted a single time. The chain carries TRBV29-1 and TRBJ1-2; a weak D match, TRBD1 (5 bases). Germline V lookup: CDR1 SQVTM, CDR2 ANQGSEA. V was clipped by 6 bases and J by 2 bases, with 19 bases between them. The CDR3 spans 15 residues. In DNA, the CDR3 is TGCAGCGTCGCAGCGCCGGGACGGTGGAACTATGGCTACACCTTC. Amino acid sequence: CSVAAPGRWNYGYTF.

This chain joins TRBV5-1 and TRBJ1-1; tentatively, D is TRBD1 (6 bases). Trimming removed 4 bases at V and 0 bases at J, with 13 bases between. Germline loops: CDR1 SGHRS, CDR2 YFSETQ. There are 15 residues in the CDR3. CDR3 sequence (DNA): TGCGCCAGCAGCCGATGGGGGGACATGAACACTGAAGCTTTCTTT. It specifies CASSRWGDMNTEAFF.

The chain recombines TRBV18 with TRBJ1-3; the D is unclear. The CDR3 covers 17 residues. V was pared by 3 bases and J by 2 bases, with 17 bases between. Per germline, CDR1 KGHSH and CDR2 LQKENI. The DNA for the CDR3 is TGTGCCAGCTCACCGGCTTTGTCTTCCTTTGCTGGAAACACCATATATTTT. It translates to CASSPALSSFAGNTIYF. Full variable domain (outside the CDR3, taken from reference TRBV18 and TRBJ1-3): NAGVMQNPRHLVRRRGQEARLRCSPMKGHSHVYWYRQLPEEGLKFMVYLQKENIIDESGMPKERFSAEFPKEGPSILRIQQVVRGDSAAYFCASSPALSSFAGNTIYFGEGSWLTVV.

The rearrangement uses TRBV5-1 and TRBJ1-1; D is possibly TRBD1 (5 bases). This CDR3 is 12 amino acids long. Germline V gene data show CDR1 as SGHRS and CDR2 as YFSETQ. V lost 4 bases and J lost 9, with 13 bases in between. For the CDR3, the DNA is TGCGCCAGCAGCCCGGCCGGGGCCCAAGCTTTCTTT. It encodes CASSPAGAQAFF.

This chain links TRBV20-1 with TRBJ2-7, with D tentatively TRBD1 (6 bases). Trimming took off 3 bases at V and 5 bases at J, with 11 bases between the two ends. This CDR3 is built from 12 residues. From germline, CDR1 is DFQATT and CDR2 SNEGSKA (reference sequence). The CDR3 is CSASWGRHEQYF. CDR3 DNA: TGCAGTGCTAGCTGGGGGCGGCACGAGCAGTACTTC.

In its sample, this clonotype was seen once. The rearrangement joins TRBV20-1 to TRBJ2-5, with no clear D. The CDR3 sequence is 10 residues long. V lost 1 base and J 5 bases, leaving 2 bases between the germline ends. The V gene's germline CDR1 is DFQATT and CDR2 SNEGSKA (reference sequence). The CDR3 loop is CSARAETQYF. CDR3 DNA: TGCAGTGCTAGAGCGGAGACCCAGTACTTC.

This clonotype was observed a single time. The V gene is TRBV10-3, the J gene TRBJ2-5; unclear D gene. Germline-derived CDR1 and CDR2 are ENHRY and SYGVKD. CDR3 length equals 14 residues. V was clipped by 3 bases and J by 5 bases, with 13 bases between them. The CDR3 region has the DNA TGTGCCATCAGTGATCGCCTCTCTGGGGAGACCCAGTACTTC. Translating it yields CAISDRLSGETQYF.

The chain couples TRBV4-1 to TRBJ2-7; the match to TRBD1 covers 9 bases. The CDR3 runs 15 residues. Germline V gene sequence: CDR1 MGHRA, CDR2 YSYEKL. V shed 4 bases, J shed 5 bases, and the junction held 9 bases outside the gene matches. CDR3 nucleotide sequence: TGCGCCAGCAGCCGTATGCAGACAGGGGGAAACGAGCAGTACTTC. It yields the protein CASSRMQTGGNEQYF.

The gene calls are TRBV20-1 and TRBJ2-5; a possible D gene is TRBD2 (6 bases). V lost 6 bases, J lost 5 bases, and 22 bases lay in between. From germline, CDR1 is DFQATT and CDR2 SNEGSKA (reference sequence). The CDR3 length is 15 residues. The CDR3 is CSAAYHVSGRETQYF. In nucleotides, the CDR3 is TGCAGTGCAGCCTACCACGTTAGCGGACGGGAGACCCAGTACTTC.